A single sample gave rise to the 8 T cell receptor beta chains below, sequenced in a study of human T cells and chemical hapten exposure. Time point: patch test 2, 6 weeks after DPC sensitization. Treatment defined: therapeutic diphenylcyclopropenone sensitization with weekly scalp DPC. MiXCR, run by TCRdb on the RACE reads, gives a single entry per CDR3 protein. The table lists about 41,000 distinct CDR3 sequences, 3% to 3.5% of them singletons, with about 6.9% in the top ten. The material was whole blood, obtained in connection with sensitization to the hapten diphenylcyclopropenone (DPC). The receptor set was obtained from a man aged 40-55 years with alopecia areata. Some clones in this sample may be carry-over from other donors' samples.

This clonotype was counted ten times or more. The chain is built from TRBV6-1 and TRBJ1-6; no clear D gene. Germline V lookup: CDR1 MNHNS, CDR2 SASEGT. This CDR3 spans 14 amino acids. Trimming stripped 0 bases from V and 11 bases from J, with 11 bases between. DNA of the CDR3: TGTGCCAGCAGTGAAGCGCCGGTGTCGACACCCCTCCACTTT. It encodes CASSEAPVSTPLHF.

Ten or more counts support this clonotype. This chain uses TRBV10-1 with TRBJ2-5; TRBD2 might be the D (6 bases). Per the germline V gene, CDR1 is WNHNN and CDR2 is SYGVQD (reference sequence). This CDR3 has 13 amino acids. The V end was cut by 3 bases, the J end by 2 bases, with 7 bases between. The CDR3 DNA follows: TGCGCCAGCAGTGATGGGACTCAAGAGACCCAGTACTTC. Protein sequence: CASSDGTQETQYF.

This clonotype was detected ten times or more. The chain recombines TRBV12-3 or TRBV12-4 with TRBJ1-5; D remains unclear. V dropped 6 bases and J dropped 1 base, with 13 bases sitting between them. CDR3 size: 15 residues. The CDR3: CASSSPGRSNQPQHF. The CDR3 DNA reads as TGTGCCAGCAGCAGCCCTGGGAGAAGCAATCAGCCCCAGCATTTT.

This clonotype occurred many times. V usage is TRBV7-8 and J usage is TRBJ2-7; D possibly corresponds to TRBD1 (5 bases). The V gene lost 6 bases and the J gene lost 3 bases, with 18 bases spanning the gap. Germline CDR1 and CDR2: SGHVS and FQNEAQ. This CDR3 spans 15 amino acids. The CDR3 reads CASRDGVGANYEQYF. CDR3 bases: TGTGCCAGCAGGGACGGAGTTGGGGCCAACTACGAGCAGTACTTC.

This clonotype was counted only a few times. The chain uses TRBV4-3 and TRBJ2-1; 11 bases map to TRBD1. CDR3 length: 20 residues. Per germline, CDR1 LGHNA and CDR2 YSLEER. V dropped 4 bases and J dropped 2; count of bases not matched to a gene: 16. CDR3 nucleotides: TGCGCCAGCAGCCCCGGACGGACAGGGGGCGCGGTCGGGCCCTACAATGAGCAGTTCTTC. It yields the protein CASSPGRTGGAVGPYNEQFF.

The chain is built from TRBV20-1 and TRBJ1-5; D is ambiguous. Germline V CDR1 and CDR2: DFQATT, SNEGSKA (reference sequence). The CDR3 is made up of 12 amino acids. The germline V and J ends were trimmed by 1 base and 7 bases, with 8 bases remaining between them. The CDR3 reads CSARGSSQPQHF. Here the CDR3 DNA reads TGCAGTGCTAGAGGGTCAAGCCAGCCCCAGCATTTT.

About this clonotype itself: A much larger clonotype is one base distant, so this may be a read error. The chain links TRBV29-1 to TRBJ2-3; 7 bases map to TRBD2. The junction had 5 bases not matched to a gene; V was cut back by 5 bases and J by 0 bases. CDR1 and CDR2 (germline): SQVTM, ANQGSEA. The CDR3 length is 14 residues. CDR3 amino acids: CSVSGGRSTDTQYF. In DNA, the CDR3 is TGCAGCGTTTCGGGAGGCAGAAGCACAGATACGCAGTATTTT.

This rearrangement joins TRBV6-4 to TRBJ2-2; 11 bases are a match to TRBD2. The germline V gene encodes CDR1 MRHNA and CDR2 SNTAGT. The CDR3 is made up of 15 amino acids. Unmatched junction bases numbered 2, after V lost 2 bases and J lost 6 bases. The CDR3 DNA reads as TGTGCCAGCAGTGACACTAGCGGGAGCTCCGGGGAGCTGTTTTTT. It specifies CASSDTSGSSGELFF.